Described below is a single T cell receptor beta chain sequence and its context. Its antigen is unknown. Peripheral blood samples of approximately 10 milliliters were drawn from each donor. The data derive from a study of blood T cells in healthy people across ages. On the study more broadly: About one barcoded beta molecule per two T cells was captured by template switching.

Study-wide results and limits: The CMV status of each donor remained undetermined, and this could have confounded shifts in expanded clonotypes.

With a J-beta primer mix and a sample-barcoded 5' primer, a second PCR ran about 6 to 11 cycles. A template-switch adaptor that had 12 random nucleotides put a tag on each cDNA molecule. TCRdb reanalysed the 5' RACE reads using MiXCR and keeps one entry per CDR3 protein. Altogether roughly 1.6 million distinct CDR3 sequences are present, roughly 32% being singletons, with the ten largest covering around 11%. Material for sequencing was blood. The receptor comes from a woman aged 30 to 39 in good health.

For the CDR3, the DNA is TGTGCCATCAGTGAGTCGGACAGGGTGGAGCAGTACTTC. Translation: CAISESDRVEQYF. The chain couples TRBV10-3 to TRBJ2-5; TRBD1 agrees at 8 bases. The V and J ends lost 0 bases and 11 bases, in that order; junction bases with no gene match: 5. Germline V gene data show CDR1 as ENHRY and CDR2 as SYGVKD. The CDR3 totals 13 residues.